This T cell receptor beta chain is drawn from a study of T cell responses to AZD1222 COVID-19 vaccine. Turning to this clone: Its matching antigen is unknown.

Trimming cost V 4 bases and J 2 bases; bases outside gene matches: 4. This CDR3 region has 15 residues. Looked up from germline, CDR1 is SGHNT and CDR2 is YYREEE (reference sequence). Here immunoSEQ multiplex PCR was the method, and the copy in TCRdb shows in-frame clones only, minus some. Of about 150,000 clones detected, 90% appear once; the ten largest clones hold 1.5% to 2%. Study-wide points: Spike-specific TCR depth and breadth grew after two AZD1222 doses.

The J gene is TRBJ2-7, the V gene TRBV5-4, with TRBD2 identical over 12 bases. Source: peripheral blood, taken on day 0 of AZD1222 vaccination. The source of this sequence is an adult in good health. CDR3 coding DNA: TGTGCCAGCAGCGAGAGGACTAGCGGGACCTACGAGCAGTACTTC. Translating it yields CASSERTSGTYEQYF. The full variable domain, with the rest looked up from reference TRBV5-4 and TRBJ2-7, is ETGVTQSPTHLIKTRGQQVTLRCSSQSGHNTVSWYQQALGQGPQFIFQYYREEENGRGNFPPRFSGLQFPNYSSELNVNALELDDSALYLCASSERTSGTYEQYFGPGTRLTVT.